This TCR beta chain was identified in a study of T cell repertoires in cytomegalovirus infection. Study-level information: Well-studied HLA-B-restricted CMV epitopes were used in the study alongside recently identified HLA-C-restricted ones. CMV infection and matching HLA type were both indicated by public TCR beta signatures.

Whole-study findings and limits: Dominating the ex vivo response were TCR beta clonotypes that were CMV-specific and HLA-C-restricted. Based on cumulative public TCR beta family frequency, carriers of CMV plus the relevant HLA were identified.

This clonotype has a handful of counts. The antigen is not known. CDR1 LNHDA and CDR2 SQIVND come from the germline V gene (reference sequence). The CDR3 extends over 14 amino acids. V gave up 5 bases and J gave up 1 base, with 6 bases separating them. TCRdb used MiXCR to reprocess the reads, holding one entry per CDR3 protein. The sample yields roughly 500,000 distinct CDR3 sequences, 30% to 40% seen once. Sequences were derived from cultured PBMCs, sampled from culture after CMV antigen stimulation. This receptor was identified in a human donor in good health (CMV status not recorded). Some clones in this sample may be carry-over from other donors' samples. This rearrangement joins TRBV19 to TRBJ2-6; D unclear. The CDR3 DNA is TGTGCCAGTAGTCTGCCTTCTGGGGCCAACGTCCTGACTTTC. Residues: CASSLPSGANVLTF.